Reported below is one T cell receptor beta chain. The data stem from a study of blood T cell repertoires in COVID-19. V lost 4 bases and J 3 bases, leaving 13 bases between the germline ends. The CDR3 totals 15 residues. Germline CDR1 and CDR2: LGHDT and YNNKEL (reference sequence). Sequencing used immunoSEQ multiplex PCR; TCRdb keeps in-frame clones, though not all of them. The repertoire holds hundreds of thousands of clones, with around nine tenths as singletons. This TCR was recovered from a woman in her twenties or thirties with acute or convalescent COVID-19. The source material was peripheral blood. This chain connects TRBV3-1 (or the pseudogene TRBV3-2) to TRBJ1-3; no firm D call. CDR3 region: CASSPRHTFGNTIYF. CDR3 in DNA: TGTGCCAGCAGCCCAAGACATACTTTTGGAAACACCATATATTTT.